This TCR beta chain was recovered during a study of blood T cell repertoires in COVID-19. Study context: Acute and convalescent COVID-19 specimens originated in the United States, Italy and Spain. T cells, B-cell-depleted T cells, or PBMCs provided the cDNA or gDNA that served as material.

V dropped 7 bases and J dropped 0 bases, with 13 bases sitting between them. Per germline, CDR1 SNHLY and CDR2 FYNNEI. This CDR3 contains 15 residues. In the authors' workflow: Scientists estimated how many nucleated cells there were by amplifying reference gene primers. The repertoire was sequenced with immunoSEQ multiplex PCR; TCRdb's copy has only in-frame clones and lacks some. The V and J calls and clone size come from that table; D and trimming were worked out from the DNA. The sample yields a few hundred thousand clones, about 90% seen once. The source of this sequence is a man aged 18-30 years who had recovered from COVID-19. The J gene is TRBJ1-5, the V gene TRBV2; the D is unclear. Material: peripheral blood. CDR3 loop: CASKREEISNQPQHF. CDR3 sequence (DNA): TGTGCCAGCAAACGAGAGGAAATTAGCAATCAGCCCCAGCATTTT. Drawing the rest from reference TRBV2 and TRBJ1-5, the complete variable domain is EPEVTQTPSHQVTQMGQEVILRCVPISNHLYFYWYRQILGQKVEFLVSFYNNEISEKSEIFDDQFSVERPDGSNFTLKIRSTKLEDSAMYFCASKREEISNQPQHFGDGTRLSIL.